The 6 T cell receptor beta chains given below trace back to one sample, sequenced in a study of cytomegalovirus exposure and HLA in healthy donors. The PCR was carried out with 60 Vbeta primers and 13 Jbeta primers. Measured with immunoSEQ multiplex PCR; TCRdb has only the in-frame clones, and not every one. The sample lists about 97,000 clones; around 9.6% were seen once. Specimen: PBMCs. Every receptor here comes from a man aged 45-65 years in good health and CMV-seropositive.

The chain joins TRBV7-8 to TRBJ2-1; TRBD2 matches at 8 bases. This CDR3 spans 20 amino acids. In germline, CDR1 is SGHVS, CDR2 FQNEAQ. The trim removed 2 bases at V and 5 bases at J, leaving 20 bases unmatched. CDR3 nucleotide sequence: TGTGCCAGCAGCTTAATGCGCTGGAGTGAGCGGGAGCCACCCGACAATGAGCAGTTCTTC. This codes for CASSLMRWSEREPPDNEQFF.

In this sample, this clone turned up a few times. The chain couples TRBV14 to TRBJ2-3; weak D call: TRBD2 (5 bases). V dropped 4 bases and J dropped 1 base, with 12 bases sitting between them. From germline, CDR1 is SGHDN and CDR2 FVKESK. CDR3 length: 15 amino acids. CDR3 nucleotide sequence: TGTGCCAGCAGCCCGACTAAGGGAGGCACAGATACGCAGTATTTT. Translated: CASSPTKGGTDTQYF.

This chain connects TRBV28 to TRBJ1-5; 7 nucleotides match TRBD1. V lost 3 bases, J lost 4 bases, and 6 bases stayed unmatched. Per the germline V gene, CDR1 is MDHEN and CDR2 is SYDVKM. The CDR3 runs to 15 residues. The chain's CDR3 is CASSFFDRENQPQHF. The CDR3 region has the DNA TGTGCCAGCAGTTTTTTTGACAGGGAGAATCAGCCCCAGCATTTT.

The J gene is TRBJ2-1, the V gene TRBV6-1; no clear D gene. Germline loops: CDR1 MNHNS, CDR2 SASEGT. The CDR3 runs 14 residues. Trimming cost V 7 bases and J 0 bases, with 10 bases left between them. CDR3 in amino acids: CASISPSSYNEQFF. The CDR3 bases are TGTGCCAGCATCTCGCCCAGCTCCTACAATGAGCAGTTCTTC.

The DNA of the CDR3 is TGTGCCAGTAGTATAGGAGCGGGGGCAGGGAAACTGTTTTTT. Its translation: CASSIGAGAGKLFF. The chain has TRBV19 and TRBJ1-4; maybe TRBD1 (6 bases). Trimming left V 1 base short and J 11 bases short, with 14 bases between. CDR1 and CDR2 from the germline V gene are LNHDA and SQIVND (reference sequence). This CDR3 spans 14 amino acids.

By share of the sample, this clone is medium-sized. As DNA, the CDR3 is TGTGCCAGCAGTGTCGGCTCCTTTGGGCGAGAGCAGTTCTTC. This translates into CASSVGSFGREQFF. The chain is built from TRBV2 and TRBJ2-1; D is unresolved. V lost 4 bases to trimming and J lost 10 bases, with 17 bases between them. The CDR3 runs 14 residues. Germline V gene sequence: CDR1 SNHLY, CDR2 FYNNEI.